These 8 T cell receptor beta chains share one sample of origin, sequenced in a study of shared clonotypes between healthy human individuals (dated by TCRdb to the early 2020s). Libraries were prepared through the immunoSEQ multiplex PCR assay. The source is immuneACCESS, and TCRdb retained only in-frame sequences with V and J called. Part of the clones is not carried over; for the studies checked, unresolved V genes explain less than half of this, and the remainder is unexplained. The sample table holds under 750,000 clones, of which approximately 72% were seen once. Clones ranked in the top ten supply approximately 1.7% of the sample. Sequencing was carried out using memory CD4+ T cells sorted from blood. The cell subset or site label, as the study defines it: CD45RA-negative fraction. Receptors were obtained from a woman aged 30 to 39 in good health.

The chain combines TRBV7-9 with TRBJ1-2; 7 bases align to TRBD1. This CDR3 contains 15 residues. Germline V gives CDR1 SEHNR, CDR2 FQNEAQ (reference sequence). V shed 5 bases, J shed 7 bases, and the junction held 13 bases outside the gene matches. The CDR3 reads CASSPSTGEGRGYTF. The CDR3 bases are TGTGCCAGCAGCCCCTCTACAGGGGAGGGCCGTGGCTACACCTTC.

This clone was seen only a few times. J is TRBJ1-1 and V is TRBV6-1, with TRBD1 as a possible D gene (6 bases). V lost 6 bases and J 2 bases, leaving 13 bases between the germline ends. The CDR3 length is 14 residues. Germline V gene sequence: CDR1 MNHNS, CDR2 SASEGT. The CDR3 here is CASRPQGGNTEAFF. CDR3 DNA sequence: TGTGCCAGCAGGCCACAGGGAGGTAACACTGAAGCTTTCTTT.

The CDR3: CAISALGELFF. CDR3 in DNA: TGTGCCATCAGTGCTCTCGGGGAGCTGTTTTTT. The V gene is TRBV10-3, the J gene TRBJ2-2; no definite D call. V was trimmed by 4 bases and J by 7 bases, leaving 4 bases between them. Looked up from germline, CDR1 is ENHRY and CDR2 is SYGVKD. This CDR3 has 11 amino acids.

Turning to this clone: Just one base apart from a much larger clone, this may be a read error. This CDR3 is also generated by other DNA sequences in the sample. This chain uses TRBV5-1 with TRBJ2-1; 9 bases are a match to TRBD2. Germline values: CDR1 SGHRS, CDR2 YFSETQ. V shed 0 bases, J shed 3 bases, and the junction held 1 base outside the gene matches. This CDR3 has 15 amino acids. CDR3 in DNA: TGCGCCAGCAGCTTGGCTAGCGGGGACTACAATGAGCAGTTCTTC. It is translated as CASSLASGDYNEQFF. Complete variable domain (other parts from reference TRBV5-1 and TRBJ2-1): KAGVTQTPRYLIKTRGQQVTLSCSPISGHRSVSWYQQTPGQGLQFLFEYFSETQRNKGNFPGRFSGRQFSNSRSEMNVSTLELGDSALYLCASSLASGDYNEQFFGPGTRLTVL.

The chain recombines TRBV5-1 with TRBJ1-3; D is undetermined. The CDR3 sequence is 14 residues long. The germline gives CDR1 SGHRS, CDR2 YFSETQ. V was trimmed by 3 bases and J by 2 bases, leaving 9 bases between them. CDR3 coding DNA: TGCGCCAGCAGCTACTCAGATACTGGAAACACCATATATTTT. It yields the protein CASSYSDTGNTIYF.

This clone came up many times. V gene TRBV6-1 combines with J gene TRBJ2-5; D is uncertain. The CDR3 has 14 residues. Trimming removed 2 bases at V and 4 bases at J, with 11 bases between. Germline CDR1 and CDR2: MNHNS and SASEGT. The CDR3 reads CASSERAEIETQYF. Written as DNA, the CDR3 is TGTGCCAGCAGTGAAAGAGCTGAGATAGAGACCCAGTACTTC.

The rearrangement links TRBV19 to TRBJ2-4; D not certain. The ends were cut back, 3 bases at V and 6 bases at J, with 12 bases in the middle. This CDR3 is 14 amino acids long. Germline V CDR1 and CDR2: LNHDA, SQIVND (reference sequence). DNA for the CDR3: TGTGCCAGTAGTATTGAGGCAACCTCAAACATTCAGTACTTC. Translated: CASSIEATSNIQYF.

The CDR3 DNA is TGTGCCAGCAGTGACGACAGCCTCCCCTACGAGCAGTACTTC. Protein product: CASSDDSLPYEQYF. The chain uses TRBV2 and TRBJ2-7, with D perhaps TRBD1 (5 bases). V lost 3 bases to trimming and J lost 2 bases, with 11 bases between them. CDR1 SNHLY and CDR2 FYNNEI come from the germline V gene. CDR3 length: 14 amino acids.